This TCR beta chain is from a study of high-grade serous ovarian cancer treatment subgroups. In the study overall: On average, roughly 14,000 reads and about 7,400 unique TCR beta rearrangements were obtained per sample.

Profiled with immunoSEQ multiplex PCR; TCRdb holds only in-frame clones, not every one. Of 10,000 to 12,000 clones in the sample, 68% were seen once. Deletions cut 5 bases from V and 4 bases from J, with 12 bases between. Per the germline V gene, CDR1 is GTSNPN and CDR2 is SVGIG (reference sequence). The CDR3 has 13 residues. Tumor tissue was taken before any definitive surgery or chemotherapy was given. Sequencing input: tumor tissue. The receptor's source is a human donor with high-grade serous ovarian cancer. The chain couples TRBV30 to TRBJ1-3, with D possibly TRBD1 on 5 matching bases. CDR3 in amino acids: CAWGWQGGNTIYF. DNA of the CDR3: TGTGCCTGGGGGTGGCAGGGCGGAAACACCATATATTTT. The full variable domain, completed using reference TRBV30 and TRBJ1-3, is SQTIHQWPATLVQPVGSPLSLECTVEGTSNPNLYWYRQAAGRGLQLLFYSVGIGQISSEVPQNLSASRPQDRQFILSSKKLLLSDSGFYLCAWGWQGGNTIYFGEGSWLTVV.